What follows describes a single T cell receptor (beta chain). This clonotype was seen only a few times. Its antigen remains undetermined. Base quality data are lacking; no much larger clone is found one base away. Reading from cysteine to phenylalanine, the CDR3 counts 13 amino acids. Only CDR3 DNA is held: 39 bases, read in frame from base 1. Via the germline V gene, CDR1 is SGHRS and CDR2 YFSETQ. V and J are trimmed by 7 bases and 2 bases, and the gene matches miss 2 bases of the junction. The data were obtained in a study of blood T cells in healthy people across ages (dated by TCRdb to between 2014 and 2017). About the full investigation: Template switching captured roughly one uniquely barcoded TCR beta cDNA molecule per two T cells in model experiments. The donors were split into four age groups: young (average 16 years), middle-aged (about 40), aged (62) and long-lived (approximately 89). Age-related changes in TCR beta repertoire diversity were measured in the study by deep sequencing normalized with unique cDNA molecular identifiers. The study analyzed two additional independent replicas of 1 million unique cDNA reads from the same blood draw for two donors, one aged 18 to 30 and one aged 80 or older. Donors of different ages were randomly distributed across sequencing lanes to avoid experimental bias. Overall study outcomes, separate from this receptor: There was a strong correlation between observed TCR beta diversity and the percentage of naive T cells measured by flow cytometry. Bulk unsorted PBMC profiling prevented conclusive comparison of naive and antigen-experienced compartments. As age increased, observed TCR beta diversity per million T cells dropped in a roughly linear way, and a significant reduction was already evident by age around 41. The CMV infection status of donors was not known, potentially confounding age-related changes in expanded clonotypes. Compared with the aged group, the long-lived group had more naive CD4+ T cells, fewer expanded clones and increased TCR diversity, a pattern suggesting age selection. Estimates of total diversity from one million sequenced T cells were regarded as lower bounds and underestimates.

Library preparation used 5' RACE. The instrument was an Illumina HiSeq 2500. A second PCR of roughly 7 to 11 cycles was performed with a sample-barcoded 5' primer and a J-beta primer mix. Each TCR beta cDNA molecule received a unique molecular identifier from a template-switch 5' adaptor carrying 12 random nucleotides. At least 3 million CDR3-containing paired-end reads were obtained from each sample. All of the RNA was converted into first-strand cDNA using the Mint cDNA synthesis kit, with a TRBC-specific oligonucleotide serving as the primer. All cDNA was treated with uracil-DNA glycosylase and then went through a first 18-cycle PCR with the universal primers M1SS and BC2_uni_R. The paper's processing steps were these. Each sample was normalized by randomly selecting 1 million high-quality reads, each carrying a distinct molecular identifier. Instead of being binned into consensus sequences, reads with shared molecular identifiers were discarded. MiTCR, run with a Q25 quality threshold and the strictest error-elimination algorithm, handled CDR3 identification, clonotype clustering and error correction. A nonparametric unseen species model using Euler transformation provided a lower-bound estimate of total TCR beta diversity. TCRdb handled the public reads itself, with Q25 trimming in fastp and clone calling in MiXCR, and kept productive beta chains. Each entry merges the rows of one CDR3 protein and shows their most common DNA and genes. The V and J calls here are based on TCRdb, not the publication. The sample yields 1.5 million to 2 million distinct CDR3 sequences; roughly 50% were counted once. Of the sample, 2.1% falls within the top ten clones.

Donors were approximately 42 systemically healthy Caucasian individuals from Russia aged roughly 6 to 95 years. Approximately 9.3 milliliters of peripheral blood were drawn from each donor into EDTA-treated Vacutainer tubes. PBMCs were isolated by Ficoll-Paque density-gradient centrifugation, with at least 7 million obtained per sample. Trizol reagent was used to extract total RNA from PBMCs, with at least 6 micrograms per sample. For every donor, an aliquot of PBMCs went through flow cytometry to measure the percentages of naive CD45RAhigh/CD27high T cells. Sequenced input: blood. The chain is assembled from TRBV5-1 and TRBJ2-3, with 9 junctional bases fitting TRBD2. The clonotype was recovered from a woman aged 40-49 years in good health. The CDR3 protein: CASGGGATDTQYF. The DNA sequence reads TGCGCCAGCGGCGGGGGGGCCACAGATACGCAGTATTTT.